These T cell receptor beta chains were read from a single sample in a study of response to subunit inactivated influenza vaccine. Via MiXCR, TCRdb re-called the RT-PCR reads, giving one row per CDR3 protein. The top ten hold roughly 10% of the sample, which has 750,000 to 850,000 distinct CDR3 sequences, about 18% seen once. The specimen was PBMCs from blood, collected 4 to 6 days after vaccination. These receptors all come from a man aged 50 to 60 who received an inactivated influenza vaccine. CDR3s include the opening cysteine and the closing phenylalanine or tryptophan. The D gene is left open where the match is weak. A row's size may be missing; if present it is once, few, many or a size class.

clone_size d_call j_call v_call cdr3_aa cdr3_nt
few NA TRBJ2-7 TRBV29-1 CSVVTEIYEQYF TGCAGCGTTGTTACAGAGATCTACGAGCAGTACTTC
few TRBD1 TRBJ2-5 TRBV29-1 CSVETVRGRIQETQYF TGCAGCGTTGAAACGGTCAGGGGGCGAATCCAAGAGACCCAGTACTTC
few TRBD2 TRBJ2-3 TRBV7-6 CASSFLLGGSSTDTQYF TGTGCCAGCAGCTTTCTTTTAGGCGGGAGCAGCACAGATACGCAGTATTTT
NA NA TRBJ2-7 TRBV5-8 CASSFLGRQADYEQYF TGTGCCAGCAGCTTCCTTGGACGGCAGGCCGACTACGAGCAGTACTTC
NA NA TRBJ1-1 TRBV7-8 CASSMGLSTEAFF TGTGCCAGCAGCATGGGACTGAGCACTGAAGCTTTCTTT
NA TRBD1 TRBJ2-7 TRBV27 CASSNRGRMDYEQYF TGTGCCAGCAGTAACAGGGGGCGCATGGACTACGAGCAGTACTTC
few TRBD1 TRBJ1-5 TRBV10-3 CAISEGGTGVQPQHF TGTGCCATCAGTGAGGGGGGGACAGGGGTTCAGCCCCAGCATTTT
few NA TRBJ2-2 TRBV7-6 CASSFGHRQNTGELFF TGTGCCAGCAGCTTTGGACACCGACAGAACACCGGGGAGCTGTTTTTT
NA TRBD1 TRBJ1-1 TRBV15 CATSMDRLGNTEAFF TGTGCCACCAGCATGGACAGGCTGGGGAACACTGAAGCTTTCTTT
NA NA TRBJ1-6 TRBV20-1 CSARPLGTGDNSPLHF TGCAGTGCTAGGCCCCTCGGGACGGGAGATAATTCACCCCTCCACTTT
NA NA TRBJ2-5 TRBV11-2 CASRRLRGNQETQYF TGTGCCAGCAGGCGGTTAAGGGGCAACCAAGAGACCCAGTACTTC
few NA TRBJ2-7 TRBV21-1 CASSPSGGKAYEQYF TGTGCCAGCAGCCCTTCGGGAGGGAAGGCCTACGAGCAGTACTTC
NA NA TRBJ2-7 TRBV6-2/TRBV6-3 CAAGEQYF TGTGCCGCAGGCGAGCAGTACTTC
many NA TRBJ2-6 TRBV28 CASTRSGANVLTF TGTGCCAGCACACGGTCTGGGGCCAACGTCCTGACTTTC
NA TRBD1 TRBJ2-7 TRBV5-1 CASRTGDAYEQYF TGCGCCAGCAGGACAGGGGACGCCTACGAGCAGTACTTC
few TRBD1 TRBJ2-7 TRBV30 CAWKGPGQGTVYEQYF TGTGCCTGGAAGGGCCCGGGACAGGGAACTGTCTACGAGCAGTACTTC
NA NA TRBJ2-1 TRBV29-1 CSVVTSPRLFF TGCAGCGTTGTAACCTCCCCGCGGCTGTTCTTC
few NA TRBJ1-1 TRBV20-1 CSARDETGMSGTEAFF TGCAGTGCTAGAGACGAAACAGGGATGAGTGGGACTGAAGCTTTCTTT
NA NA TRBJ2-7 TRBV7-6 CASSSYRASGEQYF TGTGCCAGCAGCTCATACAGGGCATCGGGCGAGCAGTACTTC
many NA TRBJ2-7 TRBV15 CATSRDYGSYEQYF TGTGCCACCAGCAGAGATTACGGCAGCTACGAGCAGTACTTC
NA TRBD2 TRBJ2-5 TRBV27 CASRSPGLAGVGTQYF TGTGCCAGCAGATCTCCGGGACTAGCGGGGGTGGGGACCCAGTACTTC
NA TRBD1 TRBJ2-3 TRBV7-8 CASSKTGARTDTQYF TGTGCCAGCAGCAAAACAGGGGCCCGCACAGATACGCAGTATTTT
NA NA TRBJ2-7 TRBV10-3 CAIRGIAYEQYF TGTGCCATCAGAGGGATAGCCTACGAGCAGTACTTC
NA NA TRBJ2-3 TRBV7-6 CASSLARGSADTQYF TGTGCCAGCAGCTTAGCGCGGGGTTCGGCAGATACGCAGTATTTT
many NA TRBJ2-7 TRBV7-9 CASSWTGSYEQYF TGTGCCAGCAGTTGGACGGGCTCCTACGAGCAGTACTTC
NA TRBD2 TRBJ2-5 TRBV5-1 CASSQLAGGQYTQYF TGCGCCAGCAGCCAACTAGCGGGGGGGCAGTATACCCAGTACTTC
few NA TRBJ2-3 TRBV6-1 CASRQLDRSTDTQYF TGTGCCAGCAGACAGCTCGACAGAAGCACAGATACGCAGTATTTT
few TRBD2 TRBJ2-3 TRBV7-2 CASSLASGGAGNTDTQYF TGTGCCAGCAGCTTAGCCTCCGGGGGGGCGGGTAACACAGATACGCAGTATTTT
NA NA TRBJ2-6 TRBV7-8 CASSLLQTGLASSGANVLTF TGTGCCAGCAGCCTACTCCAAACCGGGCTAGCAAGCTCTGGGGCCAACGTCCTGACTTTC
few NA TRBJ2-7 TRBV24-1 CATSDPSDYEQYF TGTGCCACCAGTGACCCCTCCGACTACGAGCAGTACTTC
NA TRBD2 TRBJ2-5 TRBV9 CASSPPGLAQETQYF TGTGCCAGCAGCCCACCGGGACTAGCGCAAGAGACCCAGTACTTC
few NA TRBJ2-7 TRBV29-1 CSVEERGSTAYEQYF TGCAGCGTTGAAGAAAGGGGCAGCACGGCCTACGAGCAGTACTTC
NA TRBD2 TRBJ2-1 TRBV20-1 CSARPPLAGYNEQFF TGCAGTGCTAGACCTCCACTAGCGGGTTACAATGAGCAGTTCTTC
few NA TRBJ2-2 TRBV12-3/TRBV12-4 CASSLQQINTGELFF TGTGCCAGCAGTTTACAACAGATAAACACCGGGGAGCTGTTTTTT
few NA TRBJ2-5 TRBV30 CAWSRETQYF TGTGCCTGGAGTCGAGAGACCCAGTACTTC
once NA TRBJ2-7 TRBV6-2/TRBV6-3 CASSYRGPLVDEQYF TGTGCCAGCAGTTACAGGGGACCTCTAGTCGACGAGCAGTACTTC
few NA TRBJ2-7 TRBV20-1 CSADKEGYEQYF TGCAGTGCTGATAAAGAAGGCTACGAGCAGTACTTC
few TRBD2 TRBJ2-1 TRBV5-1 CASSRGRGVGNEQFF TGCGCCAGCAGCAGAGGCCGGGGGGTGGGCAATGAGCAGTTCTTC
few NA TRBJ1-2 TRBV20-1 CSARDRQELNGYTF TGCAGTGCTAGAGACCGACAGGAGCTAAATGGCTACACCTTC
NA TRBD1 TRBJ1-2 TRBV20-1 CSARDRGQGAGGYTF TGCAGTGCTAGAGATCGGGGACAGGGGGCTGGTGGCTACACCTTC
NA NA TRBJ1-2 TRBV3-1 CASSSMGPAYGYTF TGTGCCAGCAGCTCCATGGGACCCGCGTATGGCTACACCTTC
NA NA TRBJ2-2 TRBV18 CASSPFSGDTGELFF TGTGCCAGCTCACCGTTTTCAGGGGACACCGGGGAGCTGTTTTTT
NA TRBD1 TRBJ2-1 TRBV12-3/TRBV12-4 CASSAYRGTYNEQFF TGTGCCAGCAGTGCCTACAGGGGGACCTACAATGAGCAGTTCTTC
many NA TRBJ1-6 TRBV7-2 CASSLARDNSPLHF TGTGCCAGCAGCTTAGCTAGGGACAATTCACCCCTCCACTTT